This entry features one T cell receptor beta chain sequence. The antigen is undetermined. This record belongs to a study of shared clonotypes between healthy human individuals. Whole-study context: A donor's plate count was three for CD4 naive and three for CD4 memory; CD8 naive had two and CD8 memory one. Whole-study findings and limits: Naive subsets generally exceeded memory subsets in estimated richness. Generation probabilities were higher for clonotypes shared across all four sorted-subset donors than for unshared ones.

Per germline, CDR1 SEHNR and CDR2 FQNEAQ (reference sequence). V was clipped by 2 bases and J by 3 bases; unmatched bases: 5. The CDR3 runs 15 residues. The assay was immunoSEQ multiplex PCR, and TCRdb's table has in-frame clones only and misses some. The sample has about 990,000 clones, around 78% seen once. The chain employs TRBV7-9 and TRBJ2-7, with TRBD1 matching 9 bases. The TCR comes from a man aged 18 to 29 in good health. Some clones in this sample may be carry-over from other donors' samples. Sample: memory CD4+ T cells from PBMCs. As for subset: CD45RA-negative fraction. CDR3 bases: TGTGCCAGCAGCTTACCGCGGACAGGGGACTACGAGCAGTACTTC. Protein product: CASSLPRTGDYEQYF.